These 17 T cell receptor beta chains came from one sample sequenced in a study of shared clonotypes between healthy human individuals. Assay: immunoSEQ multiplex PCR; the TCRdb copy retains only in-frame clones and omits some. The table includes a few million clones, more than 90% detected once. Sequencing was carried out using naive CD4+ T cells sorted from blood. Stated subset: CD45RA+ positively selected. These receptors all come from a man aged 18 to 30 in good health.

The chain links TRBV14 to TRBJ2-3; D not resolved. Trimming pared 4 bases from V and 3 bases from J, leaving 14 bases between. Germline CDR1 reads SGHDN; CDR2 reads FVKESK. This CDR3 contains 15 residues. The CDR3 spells CASSLRLVETDTQYF. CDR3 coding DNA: TGTGCCAGCAGCCTGCGGCTAGTGGAGACAGATACGCAGTATTTT.

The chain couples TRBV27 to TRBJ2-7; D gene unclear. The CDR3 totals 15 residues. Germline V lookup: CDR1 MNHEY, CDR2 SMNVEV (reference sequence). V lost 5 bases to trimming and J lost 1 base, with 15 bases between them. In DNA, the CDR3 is TGTGCCAGCAGTGCTGGCAGTTTAGGGTCCTACGAGCAGTACTTC. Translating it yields CASSAGSLGSYEQYF.

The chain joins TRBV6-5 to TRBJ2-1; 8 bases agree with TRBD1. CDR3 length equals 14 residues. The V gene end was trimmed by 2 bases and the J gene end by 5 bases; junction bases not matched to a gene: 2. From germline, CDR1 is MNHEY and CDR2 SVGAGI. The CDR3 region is CASSYGQGNNEQFF. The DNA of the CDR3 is TGTGCCAGCAGTTACGGACAGGGAAACAATGAGCAGTTCTTC.

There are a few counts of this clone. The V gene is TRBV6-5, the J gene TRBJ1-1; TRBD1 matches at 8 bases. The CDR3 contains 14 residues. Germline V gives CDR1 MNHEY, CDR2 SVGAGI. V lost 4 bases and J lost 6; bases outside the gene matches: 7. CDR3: CASSSDRASAEAFF. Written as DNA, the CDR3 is TGTGCCAGCAGTTCGGACAGGGCTAGCGCTGAAGCTTTCTTT.

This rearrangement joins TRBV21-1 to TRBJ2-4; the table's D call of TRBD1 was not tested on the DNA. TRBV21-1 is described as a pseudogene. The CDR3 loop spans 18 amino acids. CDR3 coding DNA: TGTGCCAGCAGCAACAACTTCTGGACAGGGGGAGACAAAAACATTCAGTACTTC. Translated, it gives CASSNNFWTGGDKNIQYF.

This CDR3 is CASSRPGLAGVDTQYF. The CDR3 nucleotides are TGTGCCAGCTCGCGACCGGGACTAGCGGGAGTAGATACGCAGTATTTT. V is TRBV18 and J is TRBJ2-3; 14 bases align to TRBD2. The J segment lost 5 bases and the V segment lost 6 bases, leaving 7 bases of the junction unmatched. Germline V CDR1 and CDR2: KGHSH, LQKENI. The CDR3 has 16 residues.

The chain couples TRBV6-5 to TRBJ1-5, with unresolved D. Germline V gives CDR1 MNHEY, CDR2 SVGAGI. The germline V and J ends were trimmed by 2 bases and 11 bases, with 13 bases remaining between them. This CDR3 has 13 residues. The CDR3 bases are TGTGCCAGCAGTTACCCCTTAGAGAACGCCCAGCATTTT. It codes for CASSYPLENAQHF.

The CDR3 is CASSRQGSVEKLFF. CDR3 coding DNA: TGTGCCAGCAGTCGACAGGGATCGGTTGAAAAACTGTTTTTT. The chain couples TRBV28 to TRBJ1-4; 7 bases match TRBD1. The CDR3 runs 14 residues. V was clipped by 5 bases and J by 7 bases; unmatched bases: 7. The germline V gene has CDR1 MDHEN and CDR2 SYDVKM.

The CDR3 DNA reads as TGTGCCAGTAGTTTCACAAACAGGGTGGAGAACTATGGCTACACCTTC. This sequence encodes CASSFTNRVENYGYTF. The rearrangement links TRBV19 to TRBJ1-2, with D possibly TRBD1 on 6 matching bases. V was trimmed by 5 bases and J by 2 bases, leaving 18 bases between them. The CDR3 spans 16 residues. The V gene's germline CDR1 is LNHDA and CDR2 SQIVND (reference sequence).

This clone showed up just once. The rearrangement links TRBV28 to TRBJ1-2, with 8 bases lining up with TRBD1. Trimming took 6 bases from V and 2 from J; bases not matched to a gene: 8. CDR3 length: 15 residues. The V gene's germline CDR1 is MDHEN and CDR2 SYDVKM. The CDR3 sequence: CASSTPGQGNYGYTF. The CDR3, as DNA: TGTGCCAGCAGCACGCCAGGACAGGGAAACTATGGCTACACCTTC.

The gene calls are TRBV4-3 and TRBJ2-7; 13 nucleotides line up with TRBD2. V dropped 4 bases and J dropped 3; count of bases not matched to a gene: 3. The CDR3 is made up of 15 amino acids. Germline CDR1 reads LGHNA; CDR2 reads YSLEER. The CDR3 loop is CASSRGLAGDYEQYF. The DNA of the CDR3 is TGCGCCAGCAGCCGCGGACTAGCGGGAGACTACGAGCAGTACTTC.

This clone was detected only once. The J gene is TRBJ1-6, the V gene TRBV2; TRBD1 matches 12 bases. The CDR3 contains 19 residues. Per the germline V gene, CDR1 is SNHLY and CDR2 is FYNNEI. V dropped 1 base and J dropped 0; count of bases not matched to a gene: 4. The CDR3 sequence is CASSEGGQGASSYNSPLHF. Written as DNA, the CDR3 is TGTGCCAGCAGTGAAGGGGGACAGGGGGCTAGCTCCTATAATTCACCCCTCCACTTT. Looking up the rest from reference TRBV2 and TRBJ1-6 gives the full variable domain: EPEVTQTPSHQVTQMGQEVILRCVPISNHLYFYWYRQILGQKVEFLVSFYNNEISEKSEIFDDQFSVERPDGSNFTLKIRSTKLEDSAMYFCASSEGGQGASSYNSPLHFGNGTRLTVT.

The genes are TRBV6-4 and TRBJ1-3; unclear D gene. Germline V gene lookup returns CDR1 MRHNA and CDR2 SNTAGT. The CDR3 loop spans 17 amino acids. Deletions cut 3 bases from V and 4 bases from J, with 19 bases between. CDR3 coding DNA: TGTGCCAGCAGTGAAGACCCGCAGGCTGGAGACGGAAACACCATATATTTT. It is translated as CASSEDPQAGDGNTIYF.

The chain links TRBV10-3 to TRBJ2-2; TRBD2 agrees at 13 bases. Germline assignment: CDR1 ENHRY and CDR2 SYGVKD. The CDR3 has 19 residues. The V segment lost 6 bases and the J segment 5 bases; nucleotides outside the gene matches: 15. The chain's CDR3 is CAISGQGLAGFSQTGELFF. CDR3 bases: TGTGCCATCAGCGGTCAGGGACTAGCGGGGTTCTCCCAGACCGGGGAGCTGTTTTTT.

The CDR3 DNA reads TGTGCCAGCAGTTTCCTGACAGGAGTAAACTATGGCTACACCTTC. Protein product: CASSFLTGVNYGYTF. The gene calls are TRBV27 and TRBJ1-2; possibly TRBD1 for D (6 bases). Germline V gene sequence: CDR1 MNHEY, CDR2 SMNVEV (reference sequence). V was cut by 3 bases and J by 2 bases, with 13 bases left in between. There are 15 residues in the CDR3.

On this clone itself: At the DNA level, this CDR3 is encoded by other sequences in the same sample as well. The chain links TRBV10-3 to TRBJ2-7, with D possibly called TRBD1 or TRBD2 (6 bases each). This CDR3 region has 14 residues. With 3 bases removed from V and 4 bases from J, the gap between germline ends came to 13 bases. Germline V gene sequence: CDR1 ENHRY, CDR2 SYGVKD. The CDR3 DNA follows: TGTGCCATCAGTGAAGGGGGAGGACGGTACGAGCAGTACTTC. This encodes CAISEGGGRYEQYF.

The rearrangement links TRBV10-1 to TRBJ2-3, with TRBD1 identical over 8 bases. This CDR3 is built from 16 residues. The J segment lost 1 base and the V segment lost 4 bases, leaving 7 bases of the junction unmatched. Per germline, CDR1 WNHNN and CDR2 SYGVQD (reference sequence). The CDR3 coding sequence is TGCGCCAGCAGTGGGTGGACAGGGTCCGGCACAGATACGCAGTATTTT. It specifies CASSGWTGSGTDTQYF.